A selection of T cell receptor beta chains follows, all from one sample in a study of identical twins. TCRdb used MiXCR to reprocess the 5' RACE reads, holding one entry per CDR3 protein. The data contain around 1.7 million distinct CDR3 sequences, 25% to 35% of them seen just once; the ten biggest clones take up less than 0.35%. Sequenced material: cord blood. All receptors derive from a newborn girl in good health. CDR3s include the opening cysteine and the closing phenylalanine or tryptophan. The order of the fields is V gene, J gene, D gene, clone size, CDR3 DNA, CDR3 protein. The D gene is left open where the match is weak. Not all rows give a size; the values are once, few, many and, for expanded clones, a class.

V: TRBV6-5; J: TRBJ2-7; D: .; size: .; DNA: TGTGCCAGCAGTTACGCGAGCGGAGGGTACTACGAGCAGTACTTC; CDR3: CASSYASGGYYEQYF
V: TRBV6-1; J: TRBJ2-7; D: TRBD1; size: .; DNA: TGTGCCAGCAGTGGTTGGACAGGGAGGTACGAGCAGTACTTC; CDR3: CASSGWTGRYEQYF
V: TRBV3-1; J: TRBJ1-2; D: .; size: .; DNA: TGTGCCAGCAGCCCACAGGGAGGGAGTGGCTACACCTTC; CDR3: CASSPQGGSGYTF
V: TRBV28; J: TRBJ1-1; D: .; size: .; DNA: TGTGCCAGCAGTTTTAAAACTGAAGCTTTCTTT; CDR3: CASSFKTEAFF
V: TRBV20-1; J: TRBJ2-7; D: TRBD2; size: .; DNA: TGCAGTGCACCGACTAGCCGGAGGAGGAATGAGCAGTACTTC; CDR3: CSAPTSRRRNEQYF
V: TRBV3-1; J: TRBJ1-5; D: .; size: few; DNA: TGTGCCAGCAGCCAAGAAGGGGTTGATCAGCCCCAGCATTTT; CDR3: CASSQEGVDQPQHF
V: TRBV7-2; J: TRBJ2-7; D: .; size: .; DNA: TGTGCCAGCAGCTCAAGGTGGGTCTACGGCGATGAGCAGTACTTC; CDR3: CASSSRWVYGDEQYF
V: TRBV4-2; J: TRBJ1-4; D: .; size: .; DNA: TGTGCCAGCAGCCCCGGGGACGGTGAGAATGAAAAACTGTTTTTT; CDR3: CASSPGDGENEKLFF
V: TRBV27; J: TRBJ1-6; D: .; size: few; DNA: TGTGCCAGCAGTGTCAGACAGGCCTCCCCCCTCCACTTT; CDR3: CASSVRQASPLHF
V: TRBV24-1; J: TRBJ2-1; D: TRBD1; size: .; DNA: TGTGCCACCAGTCCGGGACAGGGAAACGGTGAGCAGTTCTTC; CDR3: CATSPGQGNGEQFF
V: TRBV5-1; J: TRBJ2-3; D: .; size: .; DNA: TGCGCCAGCAGCGGAGGGACTTCTAGCGCAGATACGCAGTATTTT; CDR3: CASSGGTSSADTQYF
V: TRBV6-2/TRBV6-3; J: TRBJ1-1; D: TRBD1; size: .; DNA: TGTGCCAGCAGGAGGACAGGGAGGGTCACTGAAGCTTTCTTT; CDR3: CASRRTGRVTEAFF
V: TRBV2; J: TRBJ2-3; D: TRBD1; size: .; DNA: TGTGCCAGCAAACTAGGCGGGACAGGTTCGGATACGCAGTATTTT; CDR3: CASKLGGTGSDTQYF
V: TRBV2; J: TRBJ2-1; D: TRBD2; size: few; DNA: TGTGCCAGCACTGCCGTGACTAGCGGTTTTTCCTACAATGAGCAGTTCTTC; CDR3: CASTAVTSGFSYNEQFF
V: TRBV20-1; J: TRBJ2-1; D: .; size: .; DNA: TGCAGTGCTAGAGTTGGCCTAAGCTCCTACAATGAGCAGTTCTTC; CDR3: CSARVGLSSYNEQFF
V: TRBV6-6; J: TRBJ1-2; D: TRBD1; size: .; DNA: TGTGCCAGCAGTCCTCCCCGGGACAGGGGGCTGTATGGCTACACCTTC; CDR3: CASSPPRDRGLYGYTF
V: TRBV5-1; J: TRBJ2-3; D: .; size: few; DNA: TGCGCCAGCAGCCCCCGGGCAGCTGGAGATACGCAGTATTTT; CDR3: CASSPRAAGDTQYF
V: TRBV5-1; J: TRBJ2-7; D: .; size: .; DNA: TGCGCCAGCAGCTTGGGATACCGGGACGGAAGCTACAATGAGCAGTACTTC; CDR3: CASSLGYRDGSYNEQYF
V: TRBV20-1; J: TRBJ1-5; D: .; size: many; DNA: TGCAGTGCCCAGGGCAATCAGCCCCAGCATTTT; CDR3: CSAQGNQPQHF
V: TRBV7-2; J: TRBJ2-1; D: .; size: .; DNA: TGTGCCAGCAGCTTAGCAACCGATGAGGGGCAGTTCTTC; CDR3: CASSLATDEGQFF